This is a list of T cell receptor beta chains from one sample in a study of T cell responses to AZD1222 COVID-19 vaccine. Method: immunoSEQ multiplex PCR; TCRdb's copy keeps in-frame clones and lacks some. The sample has 80,000 to 100,000 clones, roughly 89% seen once; the top ten hold about 2.7%. This specimen consisted of peripheral blood, obtained on day 0 of MenACWY control vaccination. The receptors originated from an adult in good health. Each CDR3 is given with its conserved first and last residue. Fields, in order: D gene, J gene, V gene, clone size, CDR3 DNA, CDR3 protein. D genes are given only for firm matches. Where a row states a size, it is once, few, many or the class of an expanded clone; other rows omit it.

d_call: NA
j_call: TRBJ2-7
v_call: TRBV3-1/TRBV3-2
clone_size: NA
cdr3_nt: TGTGCCAGCAGCCAAGCTAACGGGAACTACGAGCAGTACTTC
cdr3_aa: CASSQANGNYEQYF

d_call: NA
j_call: TRBJ1-1
v_call: TRBV5-1
clone_size: once
cdr3_nt: TGCGCCAGCAGCTTGGGCCGGTGGGACGCGAGAAACACTGAAGCTTTCTTT
cdr3_aa: CASSLGRWDARNTEAFF

d_call: NA
j_call: TRBJ1-2
v_call: TRBV7-9
clone_size: NA
cdr3_nt: TGTGCCGGTACCCAGGAGAACTATGGCTACACCTTC
cdr3_aa: CAGTQENYGYTF

d_call: TRBD2
j_call: TRBJ2-7
v_call: TRBV19
clone_size: NA
cdr3_nt: TGTGCCAGTAGTATCGGGACTAGGTCCTACGAGCAGTACTTC
cdr3_aa: CASSIGTRSYEQYF

d_call: NA
j_call: TRBJ2-1
v_call: TRBV5-6
clone_size: NA
cdr3_nt: TGTGCCAGCAGCTCCACGGGGCTAAGGGGTGAGCAGTTCTTC
cdr3_aa: CASSSTGLRGEQFF

d_call: NA
j_call: TRBJ2-7
v_call: TRBV2
clone_size: NA
cdr3_nt: TGTGCCAGCAAGATTGAGTACTCCGCCTACGAGCAGTACTTC
cdr3_aa: CASKIEYSAYEQYF

d_call: NA
j_call: TRBJ1-2
v_call: TRBV7-3
clone_size: NA
cdr3_nt: TGTGCCAGCAGCCAGGGGCAGGGCCAGGATGGCTACACCTTC
cdr3_aa: CASSQGQGQDGYTF

d_call: NA
j_call: TRBJ1-5
v_call: TRBV6-6
clone_size: NA
cdr3_nt: TGTGCCAGCCTACAGGGTTCGGGTCAGCCCCAGCATTTT
cdr3_aa: CASLQGSGQPQHF

d_call: TRBD1
j_call: TRBJ1-1
v_call: TRBV6-5
clone_size: NA
cdr3_nt: TGTGCCAGCAGTCACCCCCCGGGACAGGGCCGTGCTTTCTTT
cdr3_aa: CASSHPPGQGRAFF

d_call: TRBD2
j_call: TRBJ2-1
v_call: TRBV5-1
clone_size: NA
cdr3_nt: TGCGCCAGCAGCTTGGTATTCGGGGGGGAGCAGTTCTTC
cdr3_aa: CASSLVFGGEQFF

d_call: TRBD2
j_call: TRBJ2-1
v_call: TRBV18
clone_size: few
cdr3_nt: TGTGCCAGCTCCCTAACATACTCGGGGGGCTCCTACAATGAGCAGTTCTTC
cdr3_aa: CASSLTYSGGSYNEQFF

d_call: NA
j_call: TRBJ2-7
v_call: TRBV25-1
clone_size: NA
cdr3_nt: TGTGCCAGCAGCACAACTGCCGAGCAGTACTTC
cdr3_aa: CASSTTAEQYF

d_call: NA
j_call: TRBJ1-1
v_call: TRBV19
clone_size: NA
cdr3_nt: TGTGCCAGTAGAGCCCCCTCATTGGGGAACACTGAAGCTTTCTTT
cdr3_aa: CASRAPSLGNTEAFF

d_call: TRBD1
j_call: TRBJ1-2
v_call: TRBV3-1/TRBV3-2
clone_size: NA
cdr3_nt: TGTGCCAGCAGCCAACAGGGGGCTAACTATGGCTACACCTTC
cdr3_aa: CASSQQGANYGYTF

d_call: NA
j_call: TRBJ1-2
v_call: TRBV2
clone_size: NA
cdr3_nt: TGTGCCAGCAGTGAAGCGGGAGATGGATATGGCTACACCTTC
cdr3_aa: CASSEAGDGYGYTF

d_call: NA
j_call: TRBJ1-1
v_call: TRBV11-3
clone_size: NA
cdr3_nt: TGTGCCAGCAGCGTAAGATACGGTCGGCTTACTGAAGCTTTCTTT
cdr3_aa: CASSVRYGRLTEAFF

d_call: TRBD1
j_call: TRBJ2-7
v_call: TRBV18
clone_size: NA
cdr3_nt: TGTGCCAGCTCACCACTCTCACAGGGGTTGCGCGAGCAGTACTTC
cdr3_aa: CASSPLSQGLREQYF

d_call: NA
j_call: TRBJ1-5
v_call: TRBV24-1
clone_size: NA
cdr3_nt: TGTGCCACCAGTGGCGGCCAGGGCAATCAGCCCCAGCATTTT
cdr3_aa: CATSGGQGNQPQHF

d_call: TRBD1
j_call: TRBJ2-5
v_call: TRBV2
clone_size: NA
cdr3_nt: TGTGCCAGCACCAGGGGGTACCAAGAGACCCAGTACTTC
cdr3_aa: CASTRGYQETQYF

d_call: TRBD1
j_call: TRBJ1-2
v_call: TRBV6-5
clone_size: NA
cdr3_nt: TGTGCCAGCGGGCGACAGGGGGGTAATGGCTACACCTTC
cdr3_aa: CASGRQGGNGYTF

d_call: NA
j_call: TRBJ1-2
v_call: TRBV28
clone_size: NA
cdr3_nt: TGTGCCAGCGTTTCCGGGGGGGCGGGATATGGCTACACCTTC
cdr3_aa: CASVSGGAGYGYTF

d_call: NA
j_call: TRBJ1-6
v_call: TRBV5-6
clone_size: NA
cdr3_nt: TGTGCCAGCAGCTTTGTGGACAGAAGTAATTCACCCCTCCACTTT
cdr3_aa: CASSFVDRSNSPLHF

d_call: TRBD1
j_call: TRBJ1-1
v_call: TRBV3-1/TRBV3-2
clone_size: few
cdr3_nt: TGTGCCAGCAGCCAAGAGGTCAGGGGGCTCGAAGCTTTCTTT
cdr3_aa: CASSQEVRGLEAFF

d_call: NA
j_call: TRBJ1-1
v_call: TRBV21-1
clone_size: NA
cdr3_nt: TGTGCCAGCAGCGAAAGGGAAAAGGGGGCTACTAAGACTGAAGCTTTCTTT
cdr3_aa: CASSEREKGATKTEAFF

d_call: TRBD2
j_call: TRBJ2-5
v_call: TRBV11-2
clone_size: once
cdr3_nt: TGTGCCAGCAGCTTGAGTGTAACTAGCGGAGAGACCCAGTACTTC
cdr3_aa: CASSLSVTSGETQYF

d_call: TRBD1
j_call: TRBJ1-4
v_call: TRBV19
clone_size: NA
cdr3_nt: TGTGCCAGTAGTGCCTGGGACAGTCAGGACGAAAAACTGTTTTTT
cdr3_aa: CASSAWDSQDEKLFF

d_call: NA
j_call: TRBJ2-7
v_call: TRBV4-1
clone_size: NA
cdr3_nt: TGCGCCAGCAGCCAAGGACAGCTCATCTACGAGCAGTACTTC
cdr3_aa: CASSQGQLIYEQYF

d_call: TRBD2
j_call: TRBJ2-7
v_call: TRBV12-3/TRBV12-4
clone_size: NA
cdr3_nt: TGTGCCAGCAGGGCGACGCGGGGGGCACAGCAGTACTTC
cdr3_aa: CASRATRGAQQYF

d_call: NA
j_call: TRBJ2-7
v_call: TRBV11-2
clone_size: few
cdr3_nt: TGTGCCAGCAGCCCCGCCTACGAGCAGTACTTC
cdr3_aa: CASSPAYEQYF

d_call: NA
j_call: TRBJ2-3
v_call: TRBV7-9
clone_size: NA
cdr3_nt: TGTGCCAGCAGCCCCCCTAGCACAGATACGCAGTATTTT
cdr3_aa: CASSPPSTDTQYF

d_call: NA
j_call: TRBJ1-1
v_call: TRBV27
clone_size: NA
cdr3_nt: TGTGCCAGCAGCAAACAGGGGAACACTGAAGCTTTCTTT
cdr3_aa: CASSKQGNTEAFF

d_call: NA
j_call: TRBJ1-5
v_call: TRBV23-1
clone_size: NA
cdr3_nt: TGCGCCAGCAGTCAATCCCGGACCCTAGGCGGCAATCAGCCCCAGCATTTT
cdr3_aa: CASSQSRTLGGNQPQHF

d_call: TRBD2
j_call: TRBJ2-3
v_call: TRBV2
clone_size: NA
cdr3_nt: TGTGCCAGCAGTGAATCGAGCGGGGGGGCCGGTACGCAGTATTTT
cdr3_aa: CASSESSGGAGTQYF

d_call: NA
j_call: TRBJ2-3
v_call: TRBV10-3
clone_size: NA
cdr3_nt: TGTGCCATAAGTAAGAATATCCAGGGCTTGGCAGATACGCAGTATTTT
cdr3_aa: CAISKNIQGLADTQYF

d_call: TRBD1
j_call: TRBJ2-3
v_call: TRBV11-2
clone_size: NA
cdr3_nt: TGTGCCAGCAGCTTCGGACAGGCAACGCAGTATTTT
cdr3_aa: CASSFGQATQYF

d_call: TRBD2
j_call: TRBJ2-3
v_call: TRBV7-9
clone_size: NA
cdr3_nt: TGTGCCAGCAGCTTATGGCTAGCGGGGGGTACAGATACGCAGTATTTT
cdr3_aa: CASSLWLAGGTDTQYF

d_call: NA
j_call: TRBJ1-5
v_call: TRBV18
clone_size: once
cdr3_nt: TGTGCCAGCTCACCAACAGGTTCCATCAATAGCAATCAGCCCCAGCATTTT
cdr3_aa: CASSPTGSINSNQPQHF

d_call: NA
j_call: TRBJ1-1
v_call: TRBV3-1/TRBV3-2
clone_size: NA
cdr3_nt: TGTGCCAGCAGCCAAGGGGGCGGTGAAGCTTTCTTT
cdr3_aa: CASSQGGGEAFF

d_call: TRBD1
j_call: TRBJ1-5
v_call: TRBV15
clone_size: NA
cdr3_nt: TGTGCCACCAGCAGGGGGGACAGGGGAACCCAGCCCCAGCATTTT
cdr3_aa: CATSRGDRGTQPQHF

d_call: TRBD1
j_call: TRBJ2-2
v_call: TRBV5-5
clone_size: NA
cdr3_nt: TGTGCCAGCAGCCAGGACAGGGTCGACACCGGGGAGCTGTTTTTT
cdr3_aa: CASSQDRVDTGELFF